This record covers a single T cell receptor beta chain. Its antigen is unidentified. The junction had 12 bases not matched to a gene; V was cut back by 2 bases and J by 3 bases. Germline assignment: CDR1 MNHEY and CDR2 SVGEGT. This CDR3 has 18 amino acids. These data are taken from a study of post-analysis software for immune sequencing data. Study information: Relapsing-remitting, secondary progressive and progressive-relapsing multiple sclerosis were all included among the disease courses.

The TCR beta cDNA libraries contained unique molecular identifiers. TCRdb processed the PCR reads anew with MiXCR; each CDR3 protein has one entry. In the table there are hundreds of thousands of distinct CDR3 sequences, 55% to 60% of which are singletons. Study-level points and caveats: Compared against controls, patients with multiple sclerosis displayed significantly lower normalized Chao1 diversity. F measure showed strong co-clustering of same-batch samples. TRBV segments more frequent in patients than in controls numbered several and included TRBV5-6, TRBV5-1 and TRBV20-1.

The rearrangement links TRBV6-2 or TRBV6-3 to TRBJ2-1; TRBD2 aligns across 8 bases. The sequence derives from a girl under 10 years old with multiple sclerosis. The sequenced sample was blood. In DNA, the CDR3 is TGTGCCAGCAGTTACGTCAAGGACGGGGGGGCCTACTACAATGAGCAGTTCTTC. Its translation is CASSYVKDGGAYYNEQFF.